What follows are 30 T cell receptor beta chains derived from one specimen sequenced in a study of T cells in Graves' hyperthyroidism and ophthalmopathy. There were TCR beta CDR3 regions amplified from RNA transcripts. The HTBI primer set was used in a first-round RT-PCR of the TCR CDR3. MiXCR was run by TCRdb on the multiplex PCR reads, yielding one entry per CDR3 protein. This table has about 290,000 distinct CDR3 sequences, 16% appearing once. Sequenced input: blood. These receptors originate from a man aged 25-40 years with Graves' hyperthyroidism.

This clonotype has ten or more counts. V is TRBV7-3 and J is TRBJ2-2; D call uncertain. V lost 5 bases, J lost 2 bases, and 9 bases lay in between. From germline, CDR1 is SGHTA and CDR2 FQGTGA. This CDR3 has 14 amino acids. CDR3 protein: CASSPILNTGELFF. The DNA for the CDR3 is TGTGCCAGCAGCCCCATCCTAAACACCGGGGAGCTGTTTTTT.

This clonotype came up many times. The genes are TRBV6-1 and TRBJ2-5, with 9 bases matching TRBD1. Germline loops: CDR1 MNHNS, CDR2 SASEGT. Unmatched junction bases numbered 10, after V lost 1 base and J lost 7 bases. There are 16 residues in the CDR3. The chain's CDR3 is CASSEENRDRAGTQYF. The CDR3 DNA reads as TGTGCCAGCAGTGAAGAAAACCGGGACAGGGCAGGGACCCAGTACTTC.

Concerning this clonotype itself: With a much larger clone just one base away, this may be a read error. The V call is TRBV2, the J call TRBJ2-1; 9 bases match TRBD1. From germline, CDR1 is SNHLY and CDR2 FYNNEI. V lost 4 bases to trimming and J lost 8 bases; unmatched junction nucleotides: 6. The CDR3 totals 14 residues. The CDR3 reads CASSGDRGLYEQFF. The CDR3 nucleotides read TGTGCCAGCAGTGGAGACAGGGGGTTATATGAGCAGTTCTTC.

This clonotype was seen more than once but under ten times. The chain joins TRBV5-5 to TRBJ2-2; D is unresolved. The CDR3 extends over 13 amino acids. V lost 4 bases and J 2 bases, leaving 6 bases between the germline ends. In germline, CDR1 is SGHKS, CDR2 YYEKEE (reference sequence). DNA for the CDR3: TGTGCCAGCAGCAACACTAACACCGGGGAGCTGTTTTTT. This codes for CASSNTNTGELFF.

This clonotype was seen at least ten times. Written as DNA, the CDR3 is TGTGCCAGCTGCCAGGGATCTGGGAACACTGAAGCTTTCTTT. Amino acid sequence: CASCQGSGNTEAFF. This chain links TRBV12-3 or TRBV12-4 with TRBJ1-1; a possible D gene is TRBD1 (5 bases). V lost 8 bases and J 1 base, leaving 14 bases between the germline ends. There are 14 residues in the CDR3.

There are many counts of this clonotype. The rearrangement joins TRBV20-1 to TRBJ2-7; D could derive from TRBD1 or TRBD2 (6 bases each). Looked up from germline, CDR1 is DFQATT and CDR2 is SNEGSKA (reference sequence). CDR3 length equals 15 residues. V was pared by 6 bases and J by 2 bases, with 20 bases between. The DNA for the CDR3 is TGCAGTGCCGAGGGGGGAGCGGGTTACCCCTACGAGCAGTACTTC. Translation gives CSAEGGAGYPYEQYF.

This clonotype has a handful of counts. The chain carries TRBV7-3 and TRBJ2-3; D remains unclear. The CDR3 has 17 residues. Per germline, CDR1 SGHTA and CDR2 FQGTGA. V was cut by 0 bases and J by 4 bases, with 17 bases left in between. CDR3 amino acids: CASSLTGSSGNSDTQYF. The CDR3 coding sequence is TGTGCCAGCAGCTTAACCGGTTCATCTGGCAATTCAGATACGCAGTATTTT.

The sample holds many counts of this clonotype. The chain is built from TRBV6-2 or TRBV6-3 and TRBJ1-1; no clear D. The CDR3 runs 13 residues. Germline V lookup: CDR1 MNHEY, CDR2 SVGEGT. V was trimmed by 7 bases and J by 4 bases, leaving 13 bases between them. CDR3 amino acids: CASTLGMSTEAFF. The CDR3 DNA sequence: TGTGCCAGCACCCTGGGGATGAGCACTGAAGCTTTCTTT.

The sample holds a few counts of this clonotype. This sequence joins TRBV12-3 or TRBV12-4 and TRBJ1-5; D call uncertain. With 3 bases removed from V and 16 bases from J, the gap between germline ends came to 19 bases. CDR3 size: 13 residues. The CDR3 here is CASSFARAAGIHF. The CDR3 nucleotides are TGTGCCAGCAGTTTTGCGCGGGCAGCGGGCATACATTTT.

This clonotype was counted between two and nine times. The chain joins TRBV28 to TRBJ1-5; D might be TRBD1 (6 bases). Germline V lookup: CDR1 MDHEN, CDR2 SYDVKM. The CDR3 loop spans 14 amino acids. Trimming left V 5 bases short and J 8 bases short, with 16 bases between. CDR3 sequence: CASSPNREGKPQHF. The CDR3 DNA reads as TGTGCCAGCAGTCCGAACAGGGAGGGGAAGCCCCAGCATTTT.

There are many counts of this clonotype. This chain joins TRBV2 and TRBJ1-1; D unclear. V lost 11 bases, J lost 1 base, and 14 bases lay in between. This CDR3 is 13 amino acids long. Per germline, CDR1 SNHLY and CDR2 FYNNEI. The DNA of the CDR3 is TGTGCCGGACGACGAGCGAGGAACACTGAAGCTTTCTTT. Residues: CAGRRARNTEAFF.

The chain recombines TRBV4-1 with TRBJ1-2; D might be TRBD1 (6 bases). V lost 0 bases to trimming and J lost 4 bases, with 12 bases between them. The CDR3 is 15 residues long. Germline V gene lookup returns CDR1 MGHRA and CDR2 YSYEKL. The CDR3 sequence: CASSQEGTSPYGYTF. Written as DNA, the CDR3 is TGCGCCAGCAGCCAAGAAGGGACATCCCCCTATGGCTACACCTTC.

This clonotype was seen at least ten times. The genes are TRBV20-1 and TRBJ1-1; a possible D gene is TRBD1 (6 bases). Germline V CDR1 and CDR2: DFQATT, SNEGSKA (reference sequence). V was pared by 1 base and J by 11 bases, with 20 bases between. The CDR3 has 14 amino acids. Written as DNA, the CDR3 is TGCAGTGCTAGAGCCCTGGACAGACTCGGTGGGGCTTTCTTT. It translates to CSARALDRLGGAFF.

This clonotype was observed a few times. The chain recombines TRBV6-1 with TRBJ1-2; tentatively, D is TRBD1 (5 bases). Trimming removed 5 bases at V and 4 bases at J, with 14 bases between. The CDR3 length is 14 residues. Per the germline V gene, CDR1 is MNHNS and CDR2 is SASEGT. CDR3 nucleotide sequence: TGTGCCAGCAGTAGATCCAGGGACCCCTATGGCTACACCTTC. Its translation is CASSRSRDPYGYTF.

The sample holds many counts of this clonotype. The chain has TRBV12-5 and TRBJ2-1; 8 bases map to TRBD2. This CDR3 comprises 13 residues. Losses at the gene ends were 6 bases for V and 6 bases for J; bases not matched to a gene: 4. The germline V gene has CDR1 LGHNT and CDR2 FRNRAP. CDR3 coding DNA: TGTGCTAGTGGGTATAGCGGGGCCAATGAGCAGTTCTTC. It codes for CASGYSGANEQFF.

DNA of the CDR3: TGTGCCAGCAGCTCACCCTTTGGACAGGGGGGAAAAGAGACCCAGTACTTC. It codes for CASSSPFGQGGKETQYF. The chain uses TRBV28 and TRBJ2-5, with 10 bases identical to TRBD1. This CDR3 is built from 17 residues. Germline loops: CDR1 MDHEN, CDR2 SYDVKM. The V segment lost 6 bases and the J segment 3 bases; nucleotides outside the gene matches: 13.

This clonotype has ten or more counts. V gene TRBV11-2 combines with J gene TRBJ2-7; 10 bases fit TRBD1. V shed 2 bases and J 6 bases; nucleotides not matched to a gene: 7. The CDR3 consists of 15 residues. The germline CDR1 and CDR2 sequences are SGHAT and FQNNGV. The CDR3 loop reads CASSLRGQGESEQYF. The CDR3 DNA follows: TGTGCCAGCAGCTTACGAGGACAGGGGGAGTCCGAGCAGTACTTC.

Only a few counts were recorded for this clonotype. Germline is not matched at one junction end, which may reflect a read error. The chain uses TRBV27 and TRBJ1-1; D gene ambiguous. The CDR3 consists of 16 residues. Germline-derived CDR1 and CDR2 are MNHEY and SMNVEV (reference sequence). CDR3 in amino acids: CASSFGGKTMNTEALF. The CDR3 DNA reads TGTGCCAGCAGTTTTGGCGGAAAAACGATGAACACTGAAGCTCTCTTT.

Many counts were recorded for this clonotype. The CDR3, as DNA: TGTGCCACCAGTGACCCGCCTGGCGGGAGGTCGAACAATGAGCAGTTCTTC. This encodes CATSDPPGGRSNNEQFF. V is TRBV24-1 and J is TRBJ2-1, with 8 nucleotides matching TRBD2. V was pared by 4 bases and J by 5 bases, with 12 bases of the junction left unmatched. Germline V gene sequence: CDR1 KGHDR, CDR2 SFDVKD. CDR3 size: 17 residues.

This clonotype was observed at least ten times. This chain links TRBV5-4 with TRBJ2-3; no definite D call. Trimming removed 4 bases at V and 6 bases at J, with 12 bases between. This CDR3 region has 13 residues. Germline V gene sequence: CDR1 SGHNT, CDR2 YYREEE (reference sequence). CDR3 sequence reads: CASSPARFDTQYF. For the CDR3, the DNA is TGTGCCAGCAGCCCCGCCAGGTTCGATACGCAGTATTTT. The variable domain in full, with the rest retrieved from reference TRBV5-4 and TRBJ2-3, is ETGVTQSPTHLIKTRGQQVTLRCSSQSGHNTVSWYQQALGQGPQFIFQYYREEENGRGNFPPRFSGLQFPNYSSELNVNALELDDSALYLCASSPARFDTQYFGPGTRLTVL.

The chain joins TRBV12-3 or TRBV12-4 to TRBJ2-2; 8 positions match TRBD2. The length of the CDR3 is 16 residues. The J segment lost 6 bases and the V segment lost 4 bases, leaving 10 bases of the junction unmatched. The CDR3 is CASSSGTRQKAGELFF. The CDR3, as DNA: TGTGCCAGCAGTTCCGGGACTAGACAAAAGGCCGGGGAGCTGTTTTTT.

The V gene is TRBV29-1, the J gene TRBJ1-1; D might be TRBD1 (5 bases). Germline CDR1 SQVTM, CDR2 ANQGSEA. The CDR3 has 14 amino acids. V gave up 8 bases and J gave up 3 bases, with 19 bases separating them. The CDR3 region is CSMVIGAEDTEAFF. DNA of the CDR3: TGCAGCATGGTGATAGGGGCCGAGGACACTGAAGCTTTCTTT.

This clonotype was detected only once. CDR3 region: CASTESGRASEQFF. DNA for the CDR3: TGTGCCAGCACGGAAAGCGGGAGGGCGTCTGAGCAGTTCTTC. The genes are TRBV25-1 and TRBJ2-1, with 10 bases fitting TRBD2. Germline V gene data show CDR1 as MGHDK and CDR2 as SYGVNS. The CDR3 length is 14 residues. V gave up 7 bases and J gave up 9 bases; unmatched junction bases: 9.

This clonotype was recorded a few times. The rearrangement links TRBV30 to TRBJ2-7; D not resolved. CDR1 and CDR2 (germline): GTSNPN, SVGIG (reference sequence). The CDR3 consists of 12 residues. The V gene lost 1 base and the J gene lost 3 bases, with 7 bases spanning the gap. CDR3 sequence reads: CAWSGFDYEQYF. The CDR3 region has the DNA TGTGCCTGGAGTGGGTTTGACTACGAGCAGTACTTC.

This clonotype has just a few counts. The rearrangement joins TRBV3-1 to TRBJ2-3, with D perhaps matching TRBD1 or TRBD2 (5 bases each). There are 14 residues in the CDR3. The V end was cut by 1 base, the J end by 2 bases, with 7 bases between. CDR1 LGHDT and CDR2 YNNKEL come from the germline V gene (reference sequence). In DNA, the CDR3 is TGTGCCAGCAGCCAAGGGGGGACCACAGATACGCAGTATTTT. It is translated as CASSQGGTTDTQYF.

The V gene is TRBV7-9, the J gene TRBJ2-1; D unresolved. Germline loops: CDR1 SEHNR, CDR2 FQNEAQ (reference sequence). V lost 1 base, J lost 10 bases, and 14 bases lay in between. This CDR3 has 14 residues. This chain's CDR3 is CASSLVRSKKEQFF. The DNA of the CDR3 is TGTGCCAGCAGCTTAGTACGCTCCAAGAAAGAGCAGTTCTTC.

Notes on this clonotype: This clone may be a read error of a much larger clone one base away. The chain couples TRBV11-3 to TRBJ2-2; no firm D call. The length of the CDR3 is 13 residues. CDR1 SGHNT and CDR2 YENEEA come from the germline V gene. The CDR3 loop reads CTSSQASTGELFF. As DNA, the CDR3 is TGTACCAGCAGCCAAGCTAGCACCGGGGAGCTGTTTTTT.

The rearrangement uses TRBV7-9 and TRBJ2-7; the D gene could be TRBD1 or TRBD2 (5 bases each). CDR3 length: 16 amino acids. CDR1 and CDR2 from the germline V gene are SEHNR and FQNEAQ (reference sequence). V lost 1 base to trimming and J lost 5 bases, with 18 bases between them. CDR3 in amino acids: CASSLGPGPSSDEQYF. Written as DNA, the CDR3 is TGTGCCAGCAGCTTAGGACCGGGACCATCTAGTGACGAGCAGTACTTC.

In this sample, this clonotype turned up a few times. The rearrangement joins TRBV28 to TRBJ2-3; D is unresolved. CDR1 is MDHEN, CDR2 SYDVKM, per germline. Trimming cost V 7 bases and J 2 bases, with 16 bases left between them. The CDR3 is 15 amino acids. In DNA form, the CDR3 reads TGTGCCAGCAAAAAACCGCACCCTCACACAGATACGCAGTATTTT. Translated, it gives CASKKPHPHTDTQYF.

This clonotype was detected a few times. CDR3 region: CASSLGGVAGELFF. The CDR3 nucleotides read TGTGCCAGCAGCTTAGGGGGAGTGGCCGGGGAGCTGTTTTTT. V is TRBV7-2 and J is TRBJ2-2, with D tentatively TRBD2 (5 bases). The CDR3 has 14 amino acids. Germline CDR1 SGHTA, CDR2 FQGNSA. Trimming left V 1 base short and J 6 bases short, with 9 bases between.